Included here is one T cell receptor beta chain sequence, with context. Antigen: not known. PCR used 60 Vbeta primers and 13 Jbeta primers. Method: immunoSEQ multiplex PCR; TCRdb's copy keeps in-frame clones and lacks some. Of some 110,000 clones in the sample, approximately 80% were seen once. The data were taken from a study of cytomegalovirus exposure and HLA in healthy donors. The wider study: Tens of millions of unique TCRs from HLA-typed donors made up an early data release.

Findings of the study overall: Reports credit the classifier with highly specific, highly sensitive diagnosis of cytomegalovirus status. Serostatus for CMV was the only available immune exposure information.

Germline V gene data show CDR1 as MDHEN and CDR2 as SYDVKM. Unmatched junction bases numbered 6, after V lost 5 bases and J lost 0 bases. The CDR3 is 17 amino acids. This TCR was sampled from a young man in good health and CMV-seronegative. Sequences were obtained from PBMCs. The chain links TRBV28 to TRBJ1-4, with 10 bases lining up with TRBD1. DNA of the CDR3: TGTGCCAGCAGTGAATCGGACAGGGGGACAACTAATGAAAAACTGTTTTTT. It is translated as CASSESDRGTTNEKLFF.